A selection of T cell receptor beta chains follows, all from one sample in a study of shared clonotypes between healthy human individuals. TCRdb's copy holds only in-frame clones and misses some; the assay was immunoSEQ multiplex PCR. The sample yields some 2,000,000 clones, 85% to 95% seen once. Material: naive CD4+ T cells sorted from blood. Source of these receptors: a man aged 18 to 29 in good health. Both conserved end residues are part of each CDR3.

TRBJ2-5,TRBV11-2,CASSLGGRVGETQYF
TRBJ1-4,TRBV30,CALTPGPNEKLFF
TRBJ1-1,TRBV11-2,CASSLDRTGRTEAFF
TRBJ2-7,TRBV5-6,CASSLTILGEQYF
TRBJ1-4,TRBV5-1,CASSPEATNEKLFF
TRBJ1-6,TRBV27,CASSLLSENNSPLHF
TRBJ2-1,TRBV10-1,CASSSSGGAYNEQFF
TRBJ2-3,TRBV2,CASLQEDPDTQYF
TRBJ1-1,TRBV11-3,CASSLNGGAAKAFF
TRBJ2-5,TRBV5-1,CASSLDGTSGSQETQYF
TRBJ1-5,TRBV15,CATNSGLGGQPQHF
TRBJ2-3,TRBV5-4,CASSQGTSGRTDTQYF
TRBJ2-3,TRBV30,CAWGGVDTQYF
TRBJ1-1,TRBV6-6,CASSYSNAGPNTEAFF
TRBJ1-2,TRBV2,CASRGGPGQLYSYGYTF
TRBJ1-3,TRBV7-2,CASSLGQIGNTIYF
TRBJ1-5,TRBV7-2,CASSPDGQGTQPQHF
TRBJ1-1,TRBV6-1,CASSLGQGQTEAFF
TRBJ1-2,TRBV6-5,CASSRQGDGYTF
TRBJ1-5,TRBV10-1,CAITGGLSNQPQHF
TRBJ2-3,TRBV11-2,CASSFTSGGASTDTQYF
TRBJ1-5,TRBV30,CAWSASSNQPQHF